This T cell receptor beta chain is from a study of CD8 T cells in ankylosing spondylitis. Study findings and constraints: Disease-linked clones were CD8+ and relatively rare in peripheral blood. In ankylosing spondylitis patients, matched synovial fluid reportedly showed significant enrichment of disease-linked clones. The study identified a TCR beta motif of under ten highly homologous variants that appeared characteristic of ankylosing spondylitis blood.

Germline values: CDR1 LGHDT, CDR2 YNNKEL (reference sequence). The length of the CDR3 is 14 residues. Trimming cost V 3 bases and J 7 bases, with 15 bases left between them. For TCR beta, libraries came from quantitative 5'-RACE with molecular barcodes. MiXCR was run by TCRdb on the 5' RACE reads, yielding one entry per CDR3 protein. The sample has approximately 400,000 distinct CDR3 sequences; roughly 27% are singletons. Worth noting for this clonotype: As yet, its antigen is unknown.

This chain joins TRBV3-1 and TRBJ1-1, with no clear D. Sequenced input: blood, either unsorted or a sorted T cell fraction (not recorded which). This receptor was obtained from a male donor with ankylosing spondylitis. Here the CDR3 reads CASSQHPGSGEAFF. The DNA of the CDR3 is TGTGCCAGCAGCCAGCATCCAGGATCAGGTGAAGCTTTCTTT.